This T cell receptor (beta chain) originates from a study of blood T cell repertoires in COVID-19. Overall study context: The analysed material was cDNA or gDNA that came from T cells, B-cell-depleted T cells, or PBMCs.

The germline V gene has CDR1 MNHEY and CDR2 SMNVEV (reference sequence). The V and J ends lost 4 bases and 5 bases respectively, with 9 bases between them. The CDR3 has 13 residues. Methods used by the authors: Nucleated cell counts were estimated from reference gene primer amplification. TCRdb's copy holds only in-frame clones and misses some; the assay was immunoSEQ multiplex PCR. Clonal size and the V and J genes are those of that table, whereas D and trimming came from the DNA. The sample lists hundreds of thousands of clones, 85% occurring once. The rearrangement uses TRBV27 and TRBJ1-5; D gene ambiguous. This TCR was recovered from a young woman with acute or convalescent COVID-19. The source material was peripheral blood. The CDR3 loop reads CASSWRYYQPQHF. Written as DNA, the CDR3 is TGTGCCAGCAGTTGGAGGTATTATCAGCCCCAGCATTTT.